What follows are 22 T cell receptor beta chains derived from one specimen sequenced in a study of cytomegalovirus exposure and HLA in healthy donors. 13 Jbeta primers and 60 Vbeta primers were used for the PCR. Only in-frame clones appear in the TCRdb table, and some are missing; sequencing was by immunoSEQ multiplex PCR. The top ten clones hold around 2% of a sample with hundreds of thousands of clones, 75% to 80% of them seen once. The sequencing sample was made of PBMCs. The source is a man between 18 and 35 years old in good health and CMV-seronegative.

This clone came up once. This sample includes further DNA sequences coding for the same CDR3. V and J are TRBV19 and TRBJ2-7; 8 bases agree with TRBD1. The CDR3 has 14 residues. J lost 2 bases, V lost 4 bases, and 4 bases had no gene match. Germline assignment: CDR1 LNHDA and CDR2 SQIVND (reference sequence). The DNA for the CDR3 is TGTGCCAGTAGTACCGGACAGGGAACCTACGAGCAGTACTTC. It yields the protein CASSTGQGTYEQYF.

This rearrangement joins TRBV28 to TRBJ1-6; maybe TRBD1 (6 bases). The germline V and J ends were trimmed by 3 bases and 7 bases, with 22 bases remaining between them. Germline V lookup: CDR1 MDHEN, CDR2 SYDVKM. The CDR3 sequence is 18 residues long. CDR3 nucleotide sequence: TGTGCCAGCAGTTTTCCCGCGGGGGGGCCAAGGGGCAATTCACCCCTCCACTTT. Translation gives CASSFPAGGPRGNSPLHF.

The chain combines TRBV5-3 with TRBJ1-1; 7 nucleotides align to TRBD1. TRBV5-3 counts as an open reading frame of uncertain function. The CDR3 totals 16 residues. The J segment lost 1 base and the V segment lost 7 bases, leaving 13 bases of the junction unmatched. The CDR3 sequence: CARSFSPRGENTEAFF. The CDR3 DNA is TGTGCCAGATCATTTTCCCCCAGGGGGGAGAACACTGAAGCTTTCTTT.

The DNA for the CDR3 is TGTGCCAGTAGTATGGGAGTGGATCAGCCCCAGCATTTT. Protein product: CASSMGVDQPQHF. The V gene is TRBV19, the J gene TRBJ1-5; D is uncertain. Germline-derived CDR1 and CDR2 are LNHDA and SQIVND (reference sequence). The V end was cut by 3 bases, the J end by 5 bases, with 8 bases between. The CDR3 runs to 13 residues.

This clone was seen only a few times. V usage is TRBV21-1 and J usage is TRBJ1-2; no DNA check was done on the table's D call, TRBD1. TRBV21-1 is described as a pseudogene. This CDR3 is built from 11 residues. The CDR3 sequence: CAGASINGYTF. DNA of the CDR3: TGTGCCGGGGCCAGTATTAACGGCTACACCTTC.

The V and J genes are TRBV7-6 and TRBJ2-7; no reliable D call. V lost 4 bases and J 5 bases, leaving 6 bases between the germline ends. Germline assignment: CDR1 SGHVS and CDR2 FNYEAQ. The CDR3 contains 11 residues. CDR3 in amino acids: CASSSANEQYF. The CDR3 nucleotides are TGTGCCAGCAGCTCCGCTAACGAGCAGTACTTC.

The chain joins TRBV28 to TRBJ2-7; D unresolved. V was clipped by 3 bases and J by 3 bases, with 6 bases between them. Germline lookup yields CDR1 MDHEN and CDR2 SYDVKM. CDR3 size: 12 residues. The CDR3 nucleotides are TGTGCCAGCAGTTTCAAGCTCTACGAGCAGTACTTC. Amino acid sequence: CASSFKLYEQYF.

This rearrangement joins TRBV21-1 to TRBJ2-1; TRBD2, the table's D call, lacks a check against the DNA. TRBV21-1 is flagged as a pseudogene. This CDR3 is 16 amino acids long. CDR3 protein: CASSKATRFPNNEQFF. As DNA, the CDR3 is TGTGCCAGCAGCAAAGCGACTCGCTTCCCCAACAATGAGCAGTTCTTC.

The chain joins TRBV19 to TRBJ2-7, with D perhaps TRBD2 (6 bases). Trimming removed 5 bases at V and 2 bases at J, with 13 bases between. In germline, CDR1 is LNHDA, CDR2 SQIVND (reference sequence). The CDR3 sequence is 14 residues long. CDR3 region: CASSFRGLTYEQYF. CDR3 in DNA: TGTGCCAGTAGTTTTCGGGGACTCACCTACGAGCAGTACTTC.

The J gene is TRBJ2-3, the V gene TRBV28, with TRBD2 matching 7 bases. CDR3 length equals 15 residues. The germline V gene has CDR1 MDHEN and CDR2 SYDVKM. Trimming removed 8 bases from V and 5 bases from J; junction bases left unmatched: 13. The CDR3 sequence is CASFLGRAVGDTQYF. The CDR3 DNA follows: TGTGCCAGCTTCTTAGGGAGGGCCGTAGGAGATACGCAGTATTTT.

The chain uses TRBV11-2 and TRBJ1-1; 10 bases are shared with TRBD1. After removal of 5 bases from V and 5 bases from J, the junction contained 8 bases not matched to a gene. There are 15 residues in the CDR3. CDR1 is SGHAT, CDR2 FQNNGV, per germline. The CDR3 region is CASSPRDRGTTEAFF. CDR3 nucleotides: TGTGCCAGCAGCCCGAGGGACAGGGGTACGACTGAAGCTTTCTTT.

The genes are TRBV9 and TRBJ1-6; TRBD1 might be the D (5 bases). The CDR3 extends over 16 amino acids. V was clipped by 4 bases and J by 7 bases, with 18 bases between them. Germline CDR1 reads SGDLS; CDR2 reads YYNGEE. The CDR3 DNA reads as TGTGCCAGCAGCCCAACCCAGGACACGAAGAATTCACCCCTCCACTTT. Its protein product is CASSPTQDTKNSPLHF.

This clone was detected only a few times. The V gene is TRBV30, the J gene TRBJ2-2; a possible D gene is TRBD1 (5 bases). Germline assignment: CDR1 GTSNPN and CDR2 SVGIG (reference sequence). The V end lost 8 bases, the J end lost 3 bases, and 13 bases lay between the germline ends. The CDR3 is 13 amino acids. The CDR3 sequence: CAREDTYTGELFF. CDR3 DNA: TGTGCCCGCGAGGACACCTACACCGGGGAGCTGTTTTTT.

The CDR3 sequence: CASSYASLRGYTF. CDR3 in DNA: TGTGCCAGCAGTTACGCGTCATTGCGTGGCTACACCTTC. The V gene is TRBV6-5, the J gene TRBJ1-2, with D uncertain. Between the trimmed V and J ends, which lost 2 bases and 7 bases, there was a span of 11 bases. Germline values: CDR1 MNHEY, CDR2 SVGAGI. This CDR3 region has 13 residues.

This clone is a singleton in its sample. This chain links TRBV20-1 with TRBJ1-1; no clear D gene. The CDR3 is made up of 11 amino acids. The V gene's germline CDR1 is DFQATT and CDR2 SNEGSKA (reference sequence). The V end lost 5 bases, the J end lost 1 base, and 5 bases lay between the germline ends. For the CDR3, the DNA is TGCAGTGCTCCCGGGAACACTGAAGCTTTCTTT. This translates into CSAPGNTEAFF.

V usage is TRBV30 and J usage is TRBJ2-1; 10 nucleotides line up with TRBD2. From germline, CDR1 is GTSNPN and CDR2 SVGIG (reference sequence). The V segment lost 8 bases and the J segment 4 bases; nucleotides outside the gene matches: 5. The CDR3 is 13 residues long. The CDR3 reads CAGHSGGYNEQFF. The CDR3 DNA reads as TGTGCCGGACATAGCGGGGGGTACAATGAGCAGTTCTTC.

The chain links TRBV28 to TRBJ2-4; TRBD1 agrees at 9 bases. The ends lost 2 bases at V and 8 bases at J; junction bases unmatched: 10. This CDR3 region has 16 residues. In germline, CDR1 is MDHEN, CDR2 SYDVKM. CDR3 residues: CASSLVPGQGSDIQYF. Written as DNA, the CDR3 is TGTGCCAGCAGTTTAGTACCGGGACAGGGCTCGGACATTCAGTACTTC.

V and J are TRBV7-3 and TRBJ2-1; no clear D. V was clipped by 5 bases and J by 9 bases, with 20 bases between them. The CDR3 spans 15 residues. Germline V gene sequence: CDR1 SGHTA, CDR2 FQGTGA. CDR3 protein: CASSRSGTPSGEQFF. For the CDR3, the DNA is TGTGCCAGCAGCCGATCCGGAACCCCATCGGGTGAGCAGTTCTTC.

The chain recombines TRBV7-3 with TRBJ2-1; TRBD2 matches at 9 bases. Germline V lookup: CDR1 SGHTA, CDR2 FQGTGA. Trimming cost V 2 bases and J 7 bases; bases outside gene matches: 3. This CDR3 is 14 amino acids long. CDR3 protein: CASSLGLAGNEQFF. CDR3 nucleotides: TGTGCCAGCAGCTTAGGGCTAGCGGGGAATGAGCAGTTCTTC.

The CDR3 sequence is CASSPGQGEAFF. The CDR3 region has the DNA TGTGCCAGCAGTCCCGGACAGGGCGAAGCTTTCTTT. The rearrangement joins TRBV6-5 to TRBJ1-1; TRBD1 agrees at 8 bases. Germline V gene sequence: CDR1 MNHEY, CDR2 SVGAGI. This CDR3 comprises 12 residues. V lost 5 bases to trimming and J lost 8 bases; unmatched junction nucleotides: 4.

The V and J genes are TRBV5-8 and TRBJ2-6, with D possibly being TRBD2 (5 bases). Trimming shortened V by 3 bases and J by 2 bases, and 9 bases separated the two germline ends. The CDR3 contains 15 residues. Germline lookup yields CDR1 SGHTS and CDR2 YDEGEE. The CDR3 coding sequence is TGTGCCAGCAGCTCGGGGATCCCTGGGGCCAACGTCCTGACTTTC. This encodes CASSSGIPGANVLTF.

This clone has just a few counts. The V call is TRBV6-1, the J call TRBJ2-5; D not resolved. The V end was cut by 2 bases, the J end by 4 bases, with 8 bases between. Germline-derived CDR1 and CDR2 are MNHNS and SASEGT. The CDR3 consists of 13 residues. Here the CDR3 DNA reads TGTGCCAGCAGTGAACCACTGCTAGAGACCCAGTACTTC. It codes for CASSEPLLETQYF.